This T cell receptor (beta chain) came from a study of T cells after yellow fever vaccination. This clonotype has just a few counts. MiXCR was run by TCRdb on the 5' RACE reads, yielding one entry per CDR3 protein. The repertoire includes fewer than 450,000 distinct CDR3 sequences, about 9.9% of them detected once, and more than 15% sits in the top ten. The germline V gene has CDR1 DFQATT and CDR2 SNEGSKA (reference sequence). With 6 bases clipped from V and 0 bases from J, the junction kept 14 bases outside the gene matches. The CDR3 sequence is 17 residues long. The receptor was derived from a man aged 18-30 years who received the YFV17D yellow fever vaccine. The source was PBMCs, collected on the day of the first yellow fever vaccination. The chain couples TRBV20-1 to TRBJ2-1; TRBD2 agrees at 7 bases. The CDR3 loop reads CSAHQSSGEDSYNEQFF. The CDR3 DNA follows: TGCAGTGCCCATCAGTCTAGCGGCGAAGACTCCTACAATGAGCAGTTCTTC.